These 19 T cell receptor beta chains were all obtained from the same sample, sequenced in a study of blood T cells in healthy people across ages. A sample-barcoded 5' primer and a J-beta primer mix were used in a second PCR of roughly 6 to 11 cycles. One entry per CDR3 protein, called by TCRdb with MiXCR from the 5' RACE reads. In the table there are about 1.4 million distinct CDR3 sequences, roughly 59% of which are singletons. Input material: blood. The receptor set was obtained from a man aged 18-30 years in good health.

The chain links TRBV13 to TRBJ2-1, with 8 bases lining up with TRBD1. J lost 7 bases, V lost 5 bases, and 7 bases had no gene match. There are 14 residues in the CDR3. Per the germline V gene, CDR1 is PRHDT and CDR2 is FYEKMQ (reference sequence). CDR3 in DNA: TGTGCCAGCAGCGTAACAGGGGGTAGGAATGAGCAGTTCTTC. This gives the protein CASSVTGGRNEQFF.

This chain links TRBV14 with TRBJ1-1; possibly TRBD1 for D (6 bases). The CDR3 covers 15 residues. The V gene's germline CDR1 is SGHDN and CDR2 FVKESK. V lost 0 bases to trimming and J lost 4 bases, with 12 bases between them. This chain's CDR3 is CASSQEQGSGTEAFF. The CDR3 nucleotides read TGTGCCAGCAGCCAAGAACAGGGTTCGGGCACTGAAGCTTTCTTT.

The rearrangement uses TRBV29-1 and TRBJ2-5; 8 positions agree with TRBD2. The DNA end is more similar to TRBJ2-7, so the J call may be wrong. Germline lookup yields CDR1 SQVTM and CDR2 ANQGSEA. The CDR3 runs to 12 residues. The DNA for the CDR3 is TGCAGCGTTCGCGGGACTAGCTACGAGCAGTACTTC. Amino acids: CSVRGTSYEQYF.

The chain couples TRBV7-9 to TRBJ2-4; D might be TRBD2 (5 bases). With 3 bases removed from V and 5 bases from J, the gap between germline ends came to 20 bases. In germline, CDR1 is SEHNR, CDR2 FQNEAQ (reference sequence). The CDR3 covers 17 residues. The CDR3 loop is CASSLSHGVLGENIQYF. The CDR3 region has the DNA TGTGCCAGCAGCTTGAGTCACGGGGTCCTTGGGGAAAACATTCAGTACTTC.

This clonotype appeared once. The chain links TRBV20-1 to TRBJ2-2; possible D gene TRBD2, 6 bases. V dropped 3 bases and J dropped 6 bases, with 14 bases sitting between them. The CDR3 extends over 14 amino acids. The germline CDR1 and CDR2 sequences are DFQATT and SNEGSKA (reference sequence). This CDR3 is CSASRGTAAGELFF. In DNA form, the CDR3 reads TGCAGTGCTAGTCGCGGGACTGCAGCCGGGGAGCTGTTTTTT.

This chain connects TRBV20-1 to TRBJ2-5; 7 bases match TRBD2. The J call may be incorrect, as the DNA end agrees better with TRBJ2-7. Germline V gene data show CDR1 as DFQATT and CDR2 as SNEGSKA (reference sequence). The CDR3 spans 15 residues. The CDR3 nucleotides are TGCAGTGCTAGAGAACTAAGCGGGGTAGGCCACGAGCAGTACTTC. It is translated as CSARELSGVGHEQYF.

This chain uses TRBV25-1 with TRBJ1-2, with D perhaps TRBD1 (5 bases). Germline CDR1 MGHDK, CDR2 SYGVNS. CDR3 size: 15 residues. V shed 5 bases and J shed 0 bases, with 13 bases lying between them. The DNA for the CDR3 is TGTGCCAGCAGTCCTTGGACATATTCTAACTATGGCTACACCTTC. It specifies CASSPWTYSNYGYTF.

This clonotype was found once. The chain joins TRBV12-3 or TRBV12-4 to TRBJ2-1; no reliable D call. The V and J ends lost 2 bases and 12 bases respectively, with 17 bases between them. The CDR3 is 14 amino acids. The CDR3 spells CASSLTLRLVGQFF. The CDR3 region has the DNA TGTGCCAGCAGTTTAACTTTGCGGTTAGTTGGGCAGTTCTTC.

This clonotype was seen only a few times. The chain links TRBV6-6 to TRBJ1-4; no definite D call. The CDR3 totals 12 residues. Germline V gene sequence: CDR1 MNHNY, CDR2 SVGAGI (reference sequence). V was pared by 6 bases and J by 7 bases, with 9 bases between. The CDR3 DNA reads as TGTGCCAGCAGCTATACCGGTGAAAAACTGTTTTTT. Its translation is CASSYTGEKLFF.

This clonotype has only a few counts. The chain joins TRBV4-1 to TRBJ2-1; unclear D gene. V was shortened by 5 bases and J by 0 bases, with 11 bases between the two germline ends. CDR3 length equals 15 residues. The germline V gene has CDR1 MGHRA and CDR2 YSYEKL. CDR3 nucleotides: TGCGCCAGCAGCAGGATAAGTAGCTCCTACAATGAGCAGTTCTTC. Protein product: CASSRISSSYNEQFF.

This clonotype was seen more than once but under ten times. This chain connects TRBV3-1 to TRBJ2-1; perhaps TRBD2 as D (5 bases). Germline loops: CDR1 LGHDT, CDR2 YNNKEL (reference sequence). This CDR3 spans 14 amino acids. V was pared by 3 bases and J by 9 bases, with 15 bases between. For the CDR3, the DNA is TGTGCCAGCAGCCAGGGCGGGCCCCGCAGTGAGCAGTTCTTC. Its protein product is CASSQGGPRSEQFF.

The chain employs TRBV4-2 and TRBJ1-5; 9 bases are shared with TRBD1. V gave up 4 bases and J gave up 4 bases; unmatched junction bases: 8. The CDR3 sequence is 16 residues long. CDR1 is LGHNA, CDR2 YNFKEQ, per germline. In DNA form, the CDR3 reads TGTGCCAGCAGCCTCAGATTGGGACAGGGAAATCAGCCCCAGCATTTT. It translates to CASSLRLGQGNQPQHF.

V is TRBV28 and J is TRBJ1-3, with unresolved D. V was cut by 5 bases and J by 4 bases, with 6 bases left in between. The CDR3 spans 12 residues. CDR1 and CDR2 from the germline V gene are MDHEN and SYDVKM. The chain's CDR3 is CASSNPGNTIYF. CDR3 nucleotides: TGTGCCAGCAGTAATCCGGGAAACACCATATATTTT.

CDR3 sequence (DNA): TGTGCCAGCAGCCAAGTTAGCGGGGGGAGCACAGATACGCAGTATTTT. Protein product: CASSQVSGGSTDTQYF. The chain carries TRBV4-2 and TRBJ2-3; 10 bases are shared with TRBD2. The CDR3 is 16 amino acids. Germline V gene data show CDR1 as LGHNA and CDR2 as YNFKEQ. V dropped 1 base and J dropped 0; count of bases not matched to a gene: 1.

The V call is TRBV20-1, the J call TRBJ2-1, with TRBD2 matching 8 bases. The CDR3 runs 14 residues. The germline gives CDR1 DFQATT, CDR2 SNEGSKA (reference sequence). Trimming removed 3 bases from V and 6 bases from J; junction bases left unmatched: 7. The CDR3 is CSASRAGGVNEQFF. As DNA, the CDR3 is TGCAGTGCTAGTAGGGCGGGGGGTGTCAATGAGCAGTTCTTC.

The V and J genes are TRBV7-9 and TRBJ1-4; D is uncertain. Trimming left V 5 bases short and J 5 bases short, with 12 bases between. This CDR3 spans 14 amino acids. CDR1 is SEHNR and CDR2 is FQNEAQ in the germline V gene (reference sequence). The CDR3 spells CASSHFTRNEKLFF. CDR3 in DNA: TGTGCCAGCAGCCATTTTACCAGAAATGAAAAACTGTTTTTT. Looking up the rest from reference TRBV7-9 and TRBJ1-4 gives the full variable domain: DTGVSQNPRHKITKRGQNVTFRCDPISEHNRLYWYRQTLGQGPEFLTYFQNEAQLEKSRLLSDRFSAERPKGSFSTLEIQRTEQGDSAMYLCASSHFTRNEKLFFGSGTQLSVL.

This clonotype has only a few counts. The V and J genes are TRBV20-1 and TRBJ2-4; TRBD2 agrees at 7 bases. The length of the CDR3 is 12 residues. Losses at the gene ends were 3 bases for V and 13 bases for J; bases not matched to a gene: 9. Germline loops: CDR1 DFQATT, CDR2 SNEGSKA (reference sequence). CDR3 DNA sequence: TGCAGTGCTAGTCGGGGGGTCGAAGAGCAGTACTTC. It specifies CSASRGVEEQYF.

A few counts support this clonotype. The V gene is TRBV4-1, the J gene TRBJ2-3; D unresolved. Germline CDR1 and CDR2: MGHRA and YSYEKL. This CDR3 contains 14 residues. The V end lost 4 bases, the J end lost 6 bases, and 14 bases lay between the germline ends. CDR3 coding DNA: TGCGCCAGCAGCCCCAATGGGCTATTGGATACGCAGTATTTT. Amino acid sequence: CASSPNGLLDTQYF.

V is TRBV6-2 or TRBV6-3 and J is TRBJ2-5; 7 nucleotides agree with TRBD1. The DNA end favors TRBJ2-7, so the J call may be wrong. Germline CDR1 MNHEY, CDR2 SVGEGT. CDR3 length equals 17 residues. CDR3 bases: TGTGCCAGCAGTTACCTACAACCGACAGGGCCAACCTACGAGCAGTACTTC. This sequence encodes CASSYLQPTGPTYEQYF.